This T cell receptor beta chain was found in a study of long-term antiretroviral therapy in people with HIV. A few counts support this clone. This CDR3 contains 22 residues. CDR1 is SGHVS, CDR2 FNYEAQ, per germline. Unmatched junction bases numbered 22, after V lost 5 bases and J lost 1 base. The assay, immunoSEQ v3.0, was run at survey level. Using immunoSEQ multiplex PCR, the repertoire was profiled, and TCRdb retains in-frame clones only, with some absent. The table includes about 12,000 clones, around three quarters detected once. V is TRBV7-6 and J is TRBJ2-2; 10 positions match TRBD1. Source: unsorted PBMCs, taken around 3.1 years before starting antiretroviral therapy. The sequence was collected from a man aged 40-55 years with HIV. CDR3 amino acids: CASSDRMIKQTGGGGNTGELFF. In DNA, the CDR3 is TGTGCCAGCAGCGACCGGATGATTAAACAGACAGGGGGCGGCGGGAACACCGGGGAGCTGTTTTTT. The entire variable domain, with the rest obtained from reference TRBV7-6 and TRBJ2-2, is as follows: GAGVSQSPRYKVTKRGQDVALRCDPISGHVSLYWYRQALGQGPEFLTYFNYEAQQDKSGLPNDRFSAERPEGSISTLTIQRTEQRDSAMYRCASSDRMIKQTGGGGNTGELFFGEGSRLTVL.